A single sample is the source of the 22 T cell receptor beta chains below, sequenced in a study of blood T cells in healthy people across ages. A second PCR of roughly 7 to 11 cycles used a sample-barcoded 5' primer and a J-beta primer mix. TCRdb re-derived calls from the 5' RACE reads in MiXCR, one entry per CDR3 protein. This sample carries more than 750,000 distinct CDR3 sequences, almost 30% of them seen once, and the ten largest clones take more than 8.5%. These same data were also listed under a study on T cells of mothers and their children.

Sample: blood. Receptors originate from a woman in her thirties or forties in good health.

In its sample, this clonotype was seen a few times. The chain uses TRBV7-2 and TRBJ1-1; the D gene is possibly TRBD1 (6 bases). The CDR3 has 12 residues. The V gene lost 5 bases and the J gene lost 9 bases, with 13 bases spanning the gap. Germline CDR1 is SGHTA and CDR2 is FQGNSA. Here the CDR3 DNA reads TGTGCCAGCAGCCCCAGAACAGGGAAAGCTTTCTTT. Translating gives CASSPRTGKAFF.

This clonotype was observed a handful of times. The rearrangement links TRBV20-1 to TRBJ2-1, with D perhaps TRBD1 or TRBD2 (5 bases each). In germline, CDR1 is DFQATT, CDR2 SNEGSKA (reference sequence). The CDR3 is 14 residues long. With 4 bases removed from V and 12 bases from J, the gap between germline ends came to 22 bases. The CDR3 loop is CSANRDHRSVGQFF. CDR3 bases: TGCAGTGCTAACCGGGACCACCGGTCCGTGGGGCAGTTCTTC.

This clonotype turned up a few times. The rearrangement joins TRBV10-3 to TRBJ1-2, with D possibly being TRBD1 (5 bases). CDR1 and CDR2 (germline): ENHRY, SYGVKD. The CDR3 runs to 13 residues. The V gene lost 2 bases and the J gene lost 7 bases, with 11 bases spanning the gap. In nucleotides, the CDR3 is TGTGCCATCAGTGAGCTTCAGGGTTCTGGCTACACCTTC. Its translation: CAISELQGSGYTF.

In this sample, this clonotype turned up many times. The chain joins TRBV29-1 to TRBJ2-1, with TRBD2 matching 14 bases. After removal of 5 bases from V and 3 bases from J, the junction contained 3 bases not matched to a gene. The germline CDR1 and CDR2 sequences are SQVTM and ANQGSEA. The length of the CDR3 is 15 residues. CDR3 sequence reads: CSVTGLAGDYNEQFF. The CDR3 DNA reads as TGCAGCGTTACGGGACTAGCGGGGGACTACAATGAGCAGTTCTTC.

This clonotype showed up just a few times. This chain links TRBV20-1 with TRBJ2-3; D gene uncertain. Trimming took off 0 bases at V and 0 bases at J, with 10 bases between the two ends. Germline CDR1 is DFQATT and CDR2 is SNEGSKA (reference sequence). The CDR3 is made up of 15 amino acids. The CDR3 region is CSAREKAWSTDTQYF. The CDR3 nucleotides read TGCAGTGCTAGAGAAAAAGCGTGGAGCACAGATACGCAGTATTTT.

This clonotype showed up just once. V and J are TRBV20-1 and TRBJ2-3, with TRBD2 matching 7 bases. CDR1 is DFQATT, CDR2 SNEGSKA, per germline (reference sequence). The CDR3 is made up of 14 amino acids. V lost 5 bases and J lost 3; bases outside the gene matches: 8. CDR3 sequence reads: CSALRGTRTDTQYF. In DNA, the CDR3 is TGCAGTGCTCTGCGGGGGACTCGTACAGATACGCAGTATTTT.

This clonotype appeared many times. V is TRBV14 and J is TRBJ2-7; the match to TRBD1 covers 10 bases. CDR1 and CDR2 from the germline V gene are SGHDN and FVKESK. The J segment lost 6 bases and the V segment lost 2 bases, leaving 10 bases of the junction unmatched. The CDR3 is made up of 16 amino acids. The chain's CDR3 is CASSQRWGQGIAEQYF. The CDR3 DNA sequence: TGTGCCAGCAGCCAAAGATGGGGACAGGGGATCGCCGAGCAGTACTTC.

This clonotype occurred a few times. The chain has TRBV7-3 and TRBJ1-1; no clear D gene. Deletions cut 3 bases from V and 0 bases from J, with 8 bases between. The CDR3 is 14 amino acids. Germline lookup yields CDR1 SGHTA and CDR2 FQGTGA. The CDR3 nucleotides read TGTGCCAGCAGCTTGGAGCCAATGAACACTGAAGCTTTCTTT. This codes for CASSLEPMNTEAFF.

The chain joins TRBV29-1 to TRBJ1-1; D is perhaps TRBD1 (6 bases). V dropped 4 bases and J dropped 1 base, with 10 bases sitting between them. The CDR3 has 13 amino acids. Germline V lookup: CDR1 SQVTM, CDR2 ANQGSEA. CDR3: CSVVGGQNTEAFF. As DNA, the CDR3 is TGCAGCGTTGTTGGGGGACAGAACACTGAAGCTTTCTTT.

The chain combines TRBV28 with TRBJ1-2; 7 bases map to TRBD1. Trimming at V came to 6 bases and at J to 5 bases, leaving 12 bases not matched to a gene. CDR3 length: 15 amino acids. Germline V gives CDR1 MDHEN, CDR2 SYDVKM. Here the CDR3 DNA reads TGTGCCAGCAGCCAGCCAGGGGGGACCCTATATGGCTACACCTTC. Translation: CASSQPGGTLYGYTF.

As for this clonotype: This could be a read error, since a much larger clone is one nucleotide away. The rearrangement uses TRBV6-2 or TRBV6-3 and TRBJ2-1; 8 nucleotides match TRBD2. The germline V gene encodes CDR1 MNHEY and CDR2 SVGEGT. The CDR3 covers 15 residues. The CDR3 region has the DNA TGTGCCGGCAGTTACGGGGGGGCGGGATACAATGAGCAGTTCTTC. This translates into CAGSYGGAGYNEQFF.

This clonotype was observed at least ten times. A read error may produce the germline difference seen at one junction end. The V gene is TRBV7-6, the J gene TRBJ2-1; 10 bases are a match to TRBD2. The CDR3 totals 15 residues. Germline V lookup: CDR1 SGHVS, CDR2 FNYEAQ. CDR3 in DNA: TGTGCCAGCAGTTTAGCGGGGGGTTTCTACAATGAGCAGTTCTTC. Its translation is CASSLAGGFYNEQFF. Supplemented by reference TRBV7-6 and TRBJ2-1, the full variable domain reads GAGVSQSPRYKVTKRGQDVALRCDPISGHVSLYWYRQALGQGPEFLTYFNYEAQQDKSGLPNDRFSAERPEGSISTLTIQRTEQRDSAMYRCASSLAGGFYNEQFFGPGTRLTVL.

In this sample, this clonotype turned up once. The chain couples TRBV12-5 to TRBJ1-1; D unresolved. Trimming removed 0 bases from V and 1 base from J, with 9 bases in between. The CDR3 sequence is 15 residues long. The germline V gene has CDR1 LGHNT and CDR2 FRNRAP. The CDR3 protein is CASGLVLGANTEAFF. CDR3 in DNA: TGTGCTAGTGGTTTGGTATTGGGAGCGAACACTGAAGCTTTCTTT. The variable domain in full, with the rest retrieved from reference TRBV12-5 and TRBJ1-1, is DARVTQTPRHKVTEMGQEVTMRCQPILGHNTVFWYRQTMMQGLELLAYFRNRAPLDDSGMPKDRFSAEMPDATLATLKIQPSEPRDSAVYFCASGLVLGANTEAFFGQGTRLTVV.

V and J are TRBV7-2 and TRBJ2-2; tentatively, D is TRBD1 or TRBD2 (5 bases each). Germline V gene sequence: CDR1 SGHTA, CDR2 FQGNSA. CDR3 length: 15 residues. V was shortened by 8 bases and J by 1 base, with 14 bases between the two germline ends. The CDR3 sequence is CASFPGPMNTGELFF. The CDR3 DNA is TGTGCCAGCTTCCCGGGACCGATGAACACCGGGGAGCTGTTTTTT.

V usage is TRBV24-1 and J usage is TRBJ1-2, with D uncertain. Trimming shortened V by 6 bases and J by 2 bases, and 18 bases separated the two germline ends. Germline loops: CDR1 KGHDR, CDR2 SFDVKD. CDR3 length equals 16 residues. Here the CDR3 reads CATSNSSMAGNYGYTF. The CDR3 nucleotides read TGTGCCACCAGTAATTCATCGATGGCGGGGAACTATGGCTACACCTTC.

This clonotype was recorded at least ten times. CDR3 DNA sequence: TGTGCCAGCAGTTTTCCCGGGACAGGGAGCGAGCAGTACTTC. Residues: CASSFPGTGSEQYF. This chain uses TRBV28 with TRBJ2-7, with 9 bases identical to TRBD1. CDR3 length equals 14 residues. J was trimmed by 6 bases and V by 3 bases; bases with no gene match: 6. Germline assignment: CDR1 MDHEN and CDR2 SYDVKM.

To note about this clonotype: A junction end diverges from the germline sequence, so it may reflect a read error. The V gene is TRBV13, the J gene TRBJ2-3, with 9 bases that match TRBD2. This CDR3 comprises 14 residues. Germline V lookup: CDR1 PRHDT, CDR2 FYEKMQ (reference sequence). The CDR3 here is CAGSSRGGLDAQYF. In DNA form, the CDR3 reads TGTGCCGGCAGTTCGCGGGGGGGCCTAGATGCGCAGTATTTT. The whole variable domain, remainder taken from reference TRBV13 and TRBJ2-3, is AAGVIQSPRHLIKEKRETATLKCYPIPRHDTVYWYQQGPGQDPQFLISFYEKMQSDKGSIPDRFSAQQFSDYHSELNMSSLELGDSALYFCAGSSRGGLDAQYFGPGTRLTVL.

This clonotype was observed a handful of times. The chain recombines TRBV7-8 with TRBJ1-1, with 7 bases identical to TRBD1. CDR1 SGHVS and CDR2 FQNEAQ come from the germline V gene. V lost 5 bases to trimming and J lost 4 bases; unmatched junction nucleotides: 7. This CDR3 comprises 14 residues. CDR3 nucleotide sequence: TGTGCCAGCAGCCAAGGGGGCGGCGTCACTGAAGCTTTCTTT. Translation: CASSQGGGVTEAFF. Complete variable domain (other parts from reference TRBV7-8 and TRBJ1-1): GAGVSQSPRYKVAKRGQDVALRCDPISGHVSLFWYQQALGQGPEFLTYFQNEAQLDKSGLPSDRFFAERPEGSVSTLKIQRTQQEDSAVYLCASSQGGGVTEAFFGQGTRLTVV.

The rearrangement links TRBV12-5 to TRBJ1-1; possible D gene TRBD1, 5 bases. CDR1 is LGHNT and CDR2 is FRNRAP in the germline V gene. This CDR3 contains 14 residues. Trimming took 6 bases from V and 4 from J, leaving 15 bases between them. The CDR3 DNA reads as TGTGCTAGTGGACTGGGTTCGGGGGTCACTGAAGCTTTCTTT. As protein: CASGLGSGVTEAFF.

The V gene is TRBV7-2, the J gene TRBJ2-5; D could derive from TRBD1 or TRBD2 (5 bases each). Germline CDR1 is SGHTA and CDR2 is FQGNSA. With 5 bases removed from V and 5 bases from J, the gap between germline ends came to 15 bases. CDR3 length: 14 amino acids. Here the CDR3 reads CASSATGPGETQYF. For the CDR3, the DNA is TGTGCCAGCAGCGCCACAGGCCCGGGGGAGACCCAGTACTTC.

This clonotype was picked up many times. Sequence at one end of the junction differs from germline and may be a read error. The V gene is TRBV2, the J gene TRBJ2-7; D may be TRBD1 or TRBD2 (5 bases each). Germline CDR1 is SNHLY and CDR2 is FYNNEI. This CDR3 has 14 amino acids. DNA for the CDR3: TGTGCCAGCAATGAATGGGGGACCTCCTACGAGCAGTACTTC. Translating gives CASNEWGTSYEQYF.

The chain couples TRBV7-2 to TRBJ2-1; the match to TRBD2 covers 7 bases. CDR3 length equals 15 residues. V shed 2 bases and J 7 bases; nucleotides not matched to a gene: 8. CDR1 SGHTA and CDR2 FQGNSA come from the germline V gene. The CDR3 nucleotides are TGTGCCAGCAGCTTAAGTTTGGGGGGGGTAAATGAGCAGTTCTTC. Protein: CASSLSLGGVNEQFF.